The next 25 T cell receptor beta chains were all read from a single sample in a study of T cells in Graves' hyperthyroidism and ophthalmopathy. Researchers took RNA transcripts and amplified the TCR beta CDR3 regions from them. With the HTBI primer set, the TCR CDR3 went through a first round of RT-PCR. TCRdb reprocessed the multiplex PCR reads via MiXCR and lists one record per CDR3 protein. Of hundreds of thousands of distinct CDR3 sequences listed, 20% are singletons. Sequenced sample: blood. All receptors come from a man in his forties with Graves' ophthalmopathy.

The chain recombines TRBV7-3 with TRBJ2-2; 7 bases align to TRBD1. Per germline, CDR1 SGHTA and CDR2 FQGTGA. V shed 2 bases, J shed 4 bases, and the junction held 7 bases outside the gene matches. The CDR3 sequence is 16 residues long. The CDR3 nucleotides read TGTGCCAGCAGCTTAGTGAGGGGGCGCGGCACCGGGGAGCTGTTTTTT. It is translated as CASSLVRGRGTGELFF.

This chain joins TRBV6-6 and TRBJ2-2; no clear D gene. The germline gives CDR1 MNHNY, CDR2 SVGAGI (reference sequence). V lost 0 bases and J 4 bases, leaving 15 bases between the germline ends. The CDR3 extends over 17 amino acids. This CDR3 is CASSYSPNLLGTGELFF. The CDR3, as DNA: TGTGCCAGCAGTTACTCCCCTAATCTCCTGGGCACCGGGGAGCTGTTTTTT.

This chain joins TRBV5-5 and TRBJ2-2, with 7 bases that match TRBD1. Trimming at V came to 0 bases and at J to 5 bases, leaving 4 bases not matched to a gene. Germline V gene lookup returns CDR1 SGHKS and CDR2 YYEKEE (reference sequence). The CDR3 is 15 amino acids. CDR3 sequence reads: CASSLAVRGTGELFF. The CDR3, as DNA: TGTGCCAGCAGCTTGGCCGTCAGGGGGACCGGGGAGCTGTTTTTT. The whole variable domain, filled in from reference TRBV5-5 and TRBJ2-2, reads DAGVTQSPTHLIKTRGQQVTLRCSPISGHKSVSWYQQVLGQGPQFIFQYYEKEERGRGNFPDRFSARQFPNYSSELNVNALLLGDSALYLCASSLAVRGTGELFFGEGSRLTVL.

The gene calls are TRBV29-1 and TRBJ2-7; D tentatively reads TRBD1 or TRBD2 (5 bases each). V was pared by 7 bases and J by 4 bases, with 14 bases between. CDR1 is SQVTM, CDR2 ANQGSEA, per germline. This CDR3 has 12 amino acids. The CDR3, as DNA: TGCAGCGGCCGGGACCCGGGGTACGAGCAGTACTTC. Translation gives CSGRDPGYEQYF.

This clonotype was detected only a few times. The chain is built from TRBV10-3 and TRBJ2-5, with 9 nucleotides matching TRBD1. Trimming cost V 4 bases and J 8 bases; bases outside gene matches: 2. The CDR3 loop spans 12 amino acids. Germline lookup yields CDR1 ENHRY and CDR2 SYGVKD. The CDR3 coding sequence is TGTGCCATCAGTGGACAGGGGGGAACCCAGTACTTC. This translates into CAISGQGGTQYF.

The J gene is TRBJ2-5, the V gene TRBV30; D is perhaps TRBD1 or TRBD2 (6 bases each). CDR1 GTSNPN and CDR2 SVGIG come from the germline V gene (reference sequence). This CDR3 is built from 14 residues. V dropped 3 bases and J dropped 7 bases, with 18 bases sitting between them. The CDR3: CAWSPGATFGTQYF. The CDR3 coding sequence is TGTGCCTGGAGCCCGGGGGCAACCTTTGGGACCCAGTACTTC. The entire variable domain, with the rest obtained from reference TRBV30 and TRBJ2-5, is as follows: SQTIHQWPATLVQPVGSPLSLECTVEGTSNPNLYWYRQAAGRGLQLLFYSVGIGQISSEVPQNLSASRPQDRQFILSSKKLLLSDSGFYLCAWSPGATFGTQYFGPGTRLLVL.

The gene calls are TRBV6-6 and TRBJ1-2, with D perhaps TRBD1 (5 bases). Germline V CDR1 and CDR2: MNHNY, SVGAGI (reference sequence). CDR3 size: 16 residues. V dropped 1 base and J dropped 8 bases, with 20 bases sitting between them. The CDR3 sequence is CASSYFSPGHPEGYTF. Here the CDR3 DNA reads TGTGCCAGCAGTTACTTCTCACCTGGACACCCCGAGGGCTACACCTTC.

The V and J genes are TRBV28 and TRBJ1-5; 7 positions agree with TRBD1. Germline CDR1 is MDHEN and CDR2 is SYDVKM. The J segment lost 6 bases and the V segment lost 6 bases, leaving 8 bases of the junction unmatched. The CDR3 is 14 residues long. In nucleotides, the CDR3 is TGTGCCAGCAGACTACAATCAGGGGGTCAGCCCCAGCATTTT. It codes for CASRLQSGGQPQHF.

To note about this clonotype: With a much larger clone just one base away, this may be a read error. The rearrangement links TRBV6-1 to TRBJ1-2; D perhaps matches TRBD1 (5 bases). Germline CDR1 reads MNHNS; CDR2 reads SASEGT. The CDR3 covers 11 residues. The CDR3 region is CASRRDYGCTF. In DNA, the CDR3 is TGTGCCAGCAGAAGGGACTATGGCTGCACCTTC.

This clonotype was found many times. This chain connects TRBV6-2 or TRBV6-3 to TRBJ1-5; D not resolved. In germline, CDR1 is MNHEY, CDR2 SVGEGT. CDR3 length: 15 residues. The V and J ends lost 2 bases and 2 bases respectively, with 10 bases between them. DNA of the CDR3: TGTGCCAGCAGTTACCGGGTGCAGGGCAATCAGCCCCAGCATTTT. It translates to CASSYRVQGNQPQHF.

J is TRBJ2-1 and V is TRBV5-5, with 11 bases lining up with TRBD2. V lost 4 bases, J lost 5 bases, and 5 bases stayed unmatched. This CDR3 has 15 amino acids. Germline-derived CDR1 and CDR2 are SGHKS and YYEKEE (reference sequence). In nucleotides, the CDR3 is TGTGCCAGCAGCCCTAGACTAGCGGGAAACAATGAGCAGTTCTTC. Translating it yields CASSPRLAGNNEQFF.

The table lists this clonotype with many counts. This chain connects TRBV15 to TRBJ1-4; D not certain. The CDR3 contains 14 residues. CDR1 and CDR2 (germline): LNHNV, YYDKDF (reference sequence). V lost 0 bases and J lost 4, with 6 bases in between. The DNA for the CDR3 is TGTGCCACCAGCAGAGACAGGTTTAATGAAAAACTGTTTTTT. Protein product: CATSRDRFNEKLFF.

The CDR3 here is CSAENRGAVSYEQYF. Here the CDR3 DNA reads TGCAGTGCTGAGAATAGGGGAGCGGTCTCCTACGAGCAGTACTTC. The gene calls are TRBV20-1 and TRBJ2-7; D possibly uses TRBD1 or TRBD2 (5 bases each). From germline, CDR1 is DFQATT and CDR2 SNEGSKA (reference sequence). The V end was cut by 5 bases, the J end by 0 bases, with 17 bases between. The CDR3 length is 15 residues.

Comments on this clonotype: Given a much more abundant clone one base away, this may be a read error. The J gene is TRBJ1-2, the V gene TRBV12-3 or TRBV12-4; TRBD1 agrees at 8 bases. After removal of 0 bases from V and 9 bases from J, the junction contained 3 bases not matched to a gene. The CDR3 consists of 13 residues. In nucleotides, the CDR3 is TGTGCCAGCAGTTTAGCAACAGGGGGAAGCTACACCTTC. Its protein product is CASSLATGGSYTF.

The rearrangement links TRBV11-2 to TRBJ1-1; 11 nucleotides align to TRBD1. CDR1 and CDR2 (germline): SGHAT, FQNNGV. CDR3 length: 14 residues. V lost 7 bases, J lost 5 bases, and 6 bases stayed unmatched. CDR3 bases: TGTGCCAGCACCCCGGACAGGGGGCGGACTGAAGCTTTCTTT. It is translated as CASTPDRGRTEAFF. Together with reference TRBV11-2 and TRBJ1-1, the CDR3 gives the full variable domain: EAGVAQSPRYKIIEKRQSVAFWCNPISGHATLYWYQQILGQGPKLLIQFQNNGVVDDSQLPKDRFSAERLKGVDSTLKIQPAKLEDSAVYLCASTPDRGRTEAFFGQGTRLTVV.

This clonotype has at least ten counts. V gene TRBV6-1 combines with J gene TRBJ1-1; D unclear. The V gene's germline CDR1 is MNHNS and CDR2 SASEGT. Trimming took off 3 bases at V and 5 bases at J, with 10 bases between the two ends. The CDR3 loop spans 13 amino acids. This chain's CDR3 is CASSESSDTEAFF. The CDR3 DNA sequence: TGTGCCAGCAGTGAGTCAAGTGATACTGAAGCTTTCTTT.

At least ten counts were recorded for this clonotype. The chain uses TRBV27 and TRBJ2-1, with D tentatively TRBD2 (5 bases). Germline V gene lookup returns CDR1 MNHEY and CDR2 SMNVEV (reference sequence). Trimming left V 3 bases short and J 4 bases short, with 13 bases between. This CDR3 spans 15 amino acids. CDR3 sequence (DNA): TGTGCCAGCAGTTTTTTCAGCGGTACTTACAATGAGCAGTTCTTC. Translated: CASSFFSGTYNEQFF.

DNA for the CDR3: TGTGCCAGCAGCTTAAGTAGCGGGAGACCCACGCAGTATTTT. Residues: CASSLSSGRPTQYF. This sequence joins TRBV7-9 and TRBJ2-3, with 9 bases matching TRBD2. The CDR3 spans 14 residues. CDR1 SEHNR and CDR2 FQNEAQ come from the germline V gene (reference sequence). Trimming removed 2 bases from V and 9 bases from J; junction bases left unmatched: 6.

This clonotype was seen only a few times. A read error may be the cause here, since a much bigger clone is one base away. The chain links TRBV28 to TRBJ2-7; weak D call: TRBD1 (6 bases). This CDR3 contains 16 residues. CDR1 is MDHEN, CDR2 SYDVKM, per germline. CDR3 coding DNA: TGTGCCAGCAGTTTATCCGGGACACCCGGAAGGGACGATCAGTACTTC. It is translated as CASSLSGTPGRDDQYF.

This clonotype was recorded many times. The CDR3 loop reads CASSPGLGEQYF. The CDR3 bases are TGTGCCAGCAGCCCTGGGTTGGGCGAGCAGTACTTC. V is TRBV27 and J is TRBJ2-7, with D hard to call. V dropped 6 bases and J dropped 6 bases, with 12 bases sitting between them. The CDR3 covers 12 residues. The germline V gene encodes CDR1 MNHEY and CDR2 SMNVEV (reference sequence).

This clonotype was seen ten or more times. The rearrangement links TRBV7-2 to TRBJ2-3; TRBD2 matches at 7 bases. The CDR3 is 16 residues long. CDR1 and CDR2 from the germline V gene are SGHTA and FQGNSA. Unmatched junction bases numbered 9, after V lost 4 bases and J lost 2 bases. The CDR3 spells CASSSISGLYTDTQYF. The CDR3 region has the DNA TGTGCCAGCAGCTCCATTAGCGGGTTATACACAGATACGCAGTATTTT.

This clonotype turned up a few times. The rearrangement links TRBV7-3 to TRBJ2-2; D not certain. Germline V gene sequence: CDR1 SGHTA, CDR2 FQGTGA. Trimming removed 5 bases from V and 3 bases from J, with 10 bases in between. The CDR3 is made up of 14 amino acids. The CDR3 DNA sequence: TGTGCCAGCAGCGAACAGAGTTACACCGGGGAGCTGTTTTTT. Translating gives CASSEQSYTGELFF.

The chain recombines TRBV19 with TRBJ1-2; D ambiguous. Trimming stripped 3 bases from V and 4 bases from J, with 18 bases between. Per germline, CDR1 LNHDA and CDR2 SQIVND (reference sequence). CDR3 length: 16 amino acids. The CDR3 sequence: CASSISDLYSRYGYTF. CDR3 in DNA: TGTGCCAGTAGTATTTCGGACCTATATTCCCGCTATGGCTACACCTTC.

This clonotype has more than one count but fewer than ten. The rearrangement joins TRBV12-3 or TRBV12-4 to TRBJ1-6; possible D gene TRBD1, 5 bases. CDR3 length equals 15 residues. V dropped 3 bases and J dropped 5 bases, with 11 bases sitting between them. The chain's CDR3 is CASSLGGGNNSPLHF. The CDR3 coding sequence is TGTGCCAGCAGTTTGGGCGGGGGGAATAATTCACCCCTCCACTTT.

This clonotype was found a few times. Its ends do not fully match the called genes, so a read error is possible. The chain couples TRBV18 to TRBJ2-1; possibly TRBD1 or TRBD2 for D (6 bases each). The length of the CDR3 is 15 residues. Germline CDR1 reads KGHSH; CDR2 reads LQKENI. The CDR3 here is CASSPHVGGDNEQIF. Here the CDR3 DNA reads TGTGCCAGCTCACCACATGTCGGCGGGGACAATGAGCAGATCTTC.